This TCR beta chain was retrieved from a study of blood T cells in healthy people across ages (dated by TCRdb to the mid-2010s). Turning to the overall study: In model experiments, template switching captured about one uniquely barcoded TCR beta cDNA molecule for every two T cells. Using deep sequencing normalized with unique cDNA molecular identifiers, the study measured how TCR beta repertoire diversity changes with age. Using the same blood draw, the study looked at two additional independent replicas of 1 million unique cDNA reads for two donors, one aged 18 to 29 and the other aged 80 or older. To avoid experimental bias, donors of different ages were spread randomly across the sequencing lanes. Donors were grouped into four age groups: young (average approximately 15 years), middle-aged (39), aged (62) and long-lived (about 89).

Results the study describes overall, beyond this receptor: Compared with the aged group, the long-lived group had more naive CD4+ T cells, fewer expanded clones and increased TCR diversity, a pattern suggesting age selection. Because the CMV infection status of the donors was unknown, age-related changes in expanded clonotypes may potentially have been confounded. As age increased, observed TCR beta diversity per million T cells dropped in a roughly linear way, and a significant reduction was already evident by age 40. Since profiling was done on bulk unsorted PBMCs, naive and antigen-experienced compartments could not be conclusively compared. Estimates of total diversity based on one million sequenced T cells were regarded as lower bounds and as underestimates. The percentage of naive T cells measured by flow cytometry correlated strongly with observed TCR beta diversity.

Details on this clonotype: What antigen it recognizes has not been identified. No per-base quality is available; no much larger clone lies one base away.

The CDR3 holds 14 amino acids from the cysteine to the phenylalanine. Left in the record is the CDR3 DNA by itself, 42 bases read in frame from the first base. Trimming takes 0 bases from V and 2 bases from J, and the germline ends sit 5 bases apart. Based on the germline V gene (reference sequence), the CDR1 and CDR2 sequences are LNHNV and YYDKDF. Donors were 39 systemically healthy Caucasian individuals from Russia aged roughly 6 to 95 years. About 10 milliliters of peripheral blood were collected from each donor into EDTA-treated Vacutainer tubes. Ficoll-Paque density-gradient centrifugation was used to isolate PBMCs, with at least 6 million per sample. Total RNA was extracted from PBMCs with Trizol reagent, with at least 5.5 micrograms obtained per sample. Naive CD45RAhigh/CD27high T cell percentages were measured by flow cytometry on a PBMC aliquot from every donor. Libraries were made using 5' RACE. Sequencing was performed on an Illumina HiSeq 2500. A second PCR of roughly 7 to 12 cycles was performed with a sample-barcoded 5' primer and a J-beta primer mix. A unique molecular identifier was introduced onto each TCR beta cDNA molecule by a template-switch 5' adaptor carrying 12 random nucleotides. Each sample yielded at least 2.5 million CDR3-containing paired-end reads. First-strand cDNA was synthesized from all RNA with the Mint cDNA synthesis kit, primed by a TRBC-specific oligonucleotide. Following uracil-DNA glycosylase treatment, a first 18-cycle PCR with universal primers M1SS and BC2_uni_R was performed on all cDNA. In the authors' own workflow: For normalization, 1 million high-quality reads, each with a distinct molecular identifier, were randomly selected from each sample. Instead of being binned into consensus sequences, reads that shared molecular identifiers were thrown out. MiTCR, run with a Q25 quality threshold and the strictest error-elimination algorithm, handled CDR3 identification, clonotype clustering and error correction. A nonparametric unseen species model using Euler transformation provided a lower-bound estimate of total TCR beta diversity. The public reads were reprocessed in TCRdb via fastp at Q25 and MiXCR, keeping in-frame beta chains. Rows with one shared CDR3 protein collapse into an entry with the most common genes and DNA. These V and J calls originate from TCRdb's pipeline instead of the authors' own analysis. This sample lists 780,000 or so distinct CDR3 sequences; roughly three fifths were detected once. The leading ten clones occupy more than 25% of the sample.

The origin of this receptor is a man aged 35 to 55 in good health. What was sequenced was blood. The rearrangement combines TRBV15 with TRBJ2-1; the D gene is perhaps TRBD1, on 5 matching bases. CDR3 sequence: CATSRETAYNEQFF. In nucleotides, the sequence is TGTGCCACCAGCAGAGAGACAGCCTACAATGAGCAGTTCTTC.